The TCR beta chain described here comes from a study of cytomegalovirus exposure and HLA in healthy donors. At the level of the study: A subsequent analysis stated that the 100 to 150 validation repertoires were run on the same platform as the roughly 670 first-cohort repertoires.

TCRdb's copy holds only in-frame clones and misses some; the assay was immunoSEQ multiplex PCR. Of approximately 150,000 clones detected, roughly nine tenths appear once; the ten largest clones hold roughly 2.7%. Findings of the study overall: Among TCR beta chains, those listed as cytomegalovirus-associated numbered over 150. The CMV antigen specificity of a few CMV-associated chains was confirmed through in vitro analysis. Reportedly, diagnosis of cytomegalovirus status by the classifier showed high specificity and sensitivity.

With regard to this clone: Antigen specificity is unknown.

The receptor was isolated from a man between 18 and 29 years old in good health and CMV-seropositive. The sample was PBMCs.

CDR3 amino acids: CASSKVEGENEKLFF. The CDR3 DNA follows: TGTGCCAGCAGCAAAGTTGAAGGGGAAAATGAAAAACTGTTTTTT. The chain carries TRBV21-1 and TRBJ1-4; TRBD1, the table's D call, was not compared with the DNA. TRBV21-1 corresponds to a pseudogene. The CDR3 totals 15 residues.